The rows below give T cell receptor beta chains drawn from one sample of a study of memory CD4+ T cells and cytomegalovirus serostatus. TCRdb keeps only in-frame clones here, not all; method: immunoSEQ multiplex PCR. This table has under 55,000 clones, 80% to 90% appearing once. What was sequenced was memory CD4+ T cells from blood. Receptors were obtained from an adult in good health and CMV-seropositive. CDR3s include the opening cysteine and the closing phenylalanine or tryptophan. The D gene is left open where the match is weak. Part of the rows lack a size; the others show once, few, many or a class for expanded clones.

v_gene	d_gene	abundance	j_gene	CDR3nt	CDR3aa
TRBV7-9	TRBD2	once	TRBJ2-1	TGTGCCAGCAGCCCCCTTAGTGGTAGCGGGGGCCTCAATGAGCAGTTCTTC	CASSPLSGSGGLNEQFF
TRBV7-2	TRBD2	-	TRBJ2-1	TGTGCCAGCAGACGATTACCGGGCCAGCGGGGGGGGAATGAGCAGTTCTTC	CASRRLPGQRGGNEQFF
TRBV6-5	-	-	TRBJ1-5	TGTGCGGCGGGGCAGGGGAATCAGCCCCAGCATTTT	CAAGQGNQPQHF
TRBV6-5	-	-	TRBJ1-3	TGTGCCAGCAGTTACGCCCCTACCTCTGGAAACACCATATATTTT	CASSYAPTSGNTIYF
TRBV7-9	-	-	TRBJ2-7	TGTGCCAGTGGGAGGCACACGAGCTCCTACGAGCAGTACTTC	CASGRHTSSYEQYF
TRBV12-5	-	-	TRBJ2-5	TGTGCTAGTGCTCCAAAATCCCCCCAGGGTGCAGAGACCCAGTACTTC	CASAPKSPQGAETQYF
TRBV2	-	-	TRBJ1-6	TGTGCCAGCAGTGACAGGGCCCTTTCTTCGGCCTATAATTCACCCCTCCACTTT	CASSDRALSSAYNSPLHF
TRBV7-2	TRBD1	-	TRBJ1-5	TGTGCCAGCAGCGTACAGGGGGGGAATCAGCCCCAGCATTTT	CASSVQGGNQPQHF
TRBV6-1	TRBD1	-	TRBJ1-6	TGTGCCAGCAGACAAACGGACAGGGCTTCACCCCTCCACTTT	CASRQTDRASPLHF
TRBV11-3	-	-	TRBJ2-1	TGTGCCAGCAGCCGAGGGCAGGGGTCCTACAATGAGCAGTTCTTC	CASSRGQGSYNEQFF
TRBV7-8	-	-	TRBJ2-3	TGTGCCAGCAGCTTAGAAGGTGGTGGACAAAGAACAGATACGCAGTATTTT	CASSLEGGGQRTDTQYF
TRBV7-3	-	-	TRBJ1-1	TGTGCCAGCAGCAAACGTTCGGGTGGAACCCCTCAGGAGACTGAAGCTTTCTTT	CASSKRSGGTPQETEAFF
TRBV4-3	-	-	TRBJ2-1	TGCGCCAGCAGCCAACTCGGGCTAGGAGCTAACAATGAGCAGTTCTTC	CASSQLGLGANNEQFF
TRBV20-1	-	-	TRBJ2-7	TGCAGTGCCTGGGACCGCTACGAGCAGTACTTC	CSAWDRYEQYF
TRBV7-2	-	-	TRBJ1-4	TGTGCCAGCAGCCTGCTTTCCTGGGATACAAAACTGTTTTTT	CASSLLSWDTKLFF
TRBV9	-	-	TRBJ2-7	TGTGCCAGCAGCGTACTCCCAGACAGCTACGAGCAGTACTTC	CASSVLPDSYEQYF
TRBV7-2	TRBD1	few	TRBJ1-5	TGTGCCAGCAGGTTAGGGACAGGGGCGCGCGGGCAGCCCCAGCATTTT	CASRLGTGARGQPQHF
TRBV5-1	-	-	TRBJ2-3	TGCGCCAGCAGCTTGGGGGCTAGCGATCGCACAGATACGCAGTATTTT	CASSLGASDRTDTQYF